These 17 T cell receptor beta chains originate from one sample sequenced in a study of cytomegalovirus exposure and HLA in healthy donors. Assay: immunoSEQ multiplex PCR; the TCRdb copy retains only in-frame clones and omits some. The table includes 150,000 to 200,000 clones, 89% detected once. Source material: PBMCs. The receptor source for this set is a man aged 18 to 29 in good health and CMV-seropositive.

The chain uses TRBV7-9 and TRBJ1-1; D gene ambiguous. Germline-derived CDR1 and CDR2 are SEHNR and FQNEAQ (reference sequence). The CDR3 runs 12 residues. Trimming took off 9 bases at V and 5 bases at J, with 13 bases between the two ends. The CDR3 DNA reads TGTGCCAGTAATCAGCGGAATACTGAAGCTTTCTTT. It is translated as CASNQRNTEAFF.

V and J are TRBV5-1 and TRBJ2-7; possibly TRBD1 for D (6 bases). CDR1 and CDR2 from the germline V gene are SGHRS and YFSETQ. The germline V and J ends were trimmed by 3 bases and 0 bases, with 16 bases remaining between them. The CDR3 consists of 16 residues. This chain's CDR3 is CASSYTTGTYSYEQYF. DNA for the CDR3: TGCGCCAGCAGCTACACAACCGGGACATACTCCTACGAGCAGTACTTC.

The V and J genes are TRBV27 and TRBJ2-7; D may be TRBD2 (5 bases). This CDR3 comprises 18 residues. Trimming removed 0 bases from V and 2 bases from J, with 20 bases in between. Germline loops: CDR1 MNHEY, CDR2 SMNVEV (reference sequence). CDR3 nucleotide sequence: TGTGCCAGCAGTTTATCCAACCCGGGATCGGGTTTTCCCTACGAGCAGTACTTC. Its protein product is CASSLSNPGSGFPYEQYF.

The chain carries TRBV11-2 and TRBJ2-7; 8 positions agree with TRBD2. This CDR3 is 12 amino acids long. J was trimmed by 3 bases and V by 5 bases; bases with no gene match: 0. The germline gives CDR1 SGHAT, CDR2 FQNNGV. CDR3 region: CASSAGGYEQYF. The CDR3 nucleotides are TGTGCCAGCAGCGCGGGGGGCTACGAGCAGTACTTC.

This clone is a singleton in its sample. The gene calls are TRBV7-2 and TRBJ2-4, with D perhaps matching TRBD1 (7 bases). This CDR3 is built from 15 residues. Germline V gives CDR1 SGHTA, CDR2 FQGNSA. Between the trimmed V and J ends, which lost 6 bases and 3 bases, there was a span of 15 bases. The CDR3 here is CASRKNRGGKNIQYF. CDR3 bases: TGTGCCAGCAGGAAGAACAGGGGAGGCAAAAACATTCAGTACTTC.

The V gene is TRBV6-5, the J gene TRBJ2-7; TRBD1 might be the D (6 bases). Per the germline V gene, CDR1 is MNHEY and CDR2 is SVGAGI. Trimming left V 6 bases short and J 2 bases short, with 11 bases between. The CDR3 consists of 13 residues. The CDR3 DNA follows: TGTGCCAGCAGCCTACAGGGCACCTACGAGCAGTACTTC. Translation gives CASSLQGTYEQYF.

In DNA form, the CDR3 reads TGTGCCAGCAGCTTAGGAAAGCTGGACAAACCAACTAATGAAAAACTGTTTTTT. This codes for CASSLGKLDKPTNEKLFF. The rearrangement links TRBV7-9 to TRBJ1-4, with D possibly matching TRBD1 (5 bases). V dropped 1 base and J dropped 0 bases, with 15 bases sitting between them. The CDR3 has 18 residues. Germline CDR1 is SEHNR and CDR2 is FQNEAQ (reference sequence).

This clone was detected a few times. The J gene is TRBJ2-7, the V gene TRBV7-9, with D maybe TRBD2 (5 bases). V lost 3 bases, J lost 6 bases, and 12 bases lay in between. This CDR3 has 13 residues. The germline V gene has CDR1 SEHNR and CDR2 FQNEAQ (reference sequence). CDR3 in DNA: TGTGCCAGCAGCTTCTCAGGTGAGGGCGAGCAGTACTTC. Its translation is CASSFSGEGEQYF.

This sequence joins TRBV28 and TRBJ1-5, with unresolved D. The V and J ends lost 2 bases and 4 bases respectively, with 6 bases between them. Germline-derived CDR1 and CDR2 are MDHEN and SYDVKM. CDR3 length: 13 amino acids. The CDR3 here is CASSLAGNQPQHF. The CDR3 nucleotides are TGTGCCAGCAGTTTAGCGGGGAATCAGCCCCAGCATTTT.

This chain links TRBV7-2 with TRBJ2-3; D is uncertain. The germline CDR1 and CDR2 sequences are SGHTA and FQGNSA. Trimming stripped 4 bases from V and 3 bases from J, with 5 bases between. CDR3 length: 12 amino acids. The CDR3 DNA reads TGTGCCAGCAGCTCCCTTACAGATACGCAGTATTTT. Translation gives CASSSLTDTQYF.

The V and J genes are TRBV29-1 and TRBJ2-5; 7 positions agree with TRBD2. Per the germline V gene, CDR1 is SQVTM and CDR2 is ANQGSEA. The CDR3 sequence is 12 residues long. V was clipped by 8 bases and J by 3 bases; unmatched bases: 6. The chain's CDR3 is CSYGEGEETQYF. The CDR3 DNA reads TGCAGCTATGGGGAGGGCGAAGAGACCCAGTACTTC.

The V call is TRBV2, the J call TRBJ2-1, with a weak D call TRBD2 (5 bases). This CDR3 region has 12 residues. Deletions cut 7 bases from V and 10 bases from J, with 14 bases between. CDR1 is SNHLY and CDR2 is FYNNEI in the germline V gene. The CDR3, as DNA: TGTGCCAGCAAGCAACTAGAATGGGAGCAGTTCTTC. It specifies CASKQLEWEQFF.

The chain recombines TRBV7-6 with TRBJ2-1; 7 bases agree with TRBD2. CDR3 length: 15 residues. With V trimmed by 1 base and J by 3 bases, 3 bases remained unmatched. Looked up from germline, CDR1 is SGHVS and CDR2 is FNYEAQ. CDR3 bases: TGTGCCAGCAGCTTAGAACCGGGAGGCTACAATGAGCAGTTCTTC. Translation: CASSLEPGGYNEQFF.

J is TRBJ2-7 and V is TRBV27, with a possible D match to TRBD1 (5 bases). Trimming removed 3 bases from V and 6 bases from J, with 12 bases in between. The CDR3 has 13 amino acids. Germline V gives CDR1 MNHEY, CDR2 SMNVEV (reference sequence). This CDR3 reads CASSLGQVGEQYF. CDR3 in DNA: TGTGCCAGCAGTTTGGGGCAGGTGGGCGAGCAGTACTTC.

A note on this clone: Other nucleotide sequences from this sample produce the same CDR3. This chain joins TRBV5-4 and TRBJ2-7; TRBD2 aligns across 8 bases. This CDR3 spans 14 amino acids. The V segment lost 0 bases and the J segment 3 bases; nucleotides outside the gene matches: 2. The germline V gene encodes CDR1 SGHNT and CDR2 YYREEE (reference sequence). The CDR3 DNA reads TGTGCCAGCAGCTTGGCGGGGGGGAGCTACGAGCAGTACTTC. Amino acids: CASSLAGGSYEQYF.

V is TRBV7-9 and J is TRBJ2-6, with D unresolved. This CDR3 spans 14 amino acids. Trimming cost V 5 bases and J 4 bases, with 9 bases left between them. Germline-derived CDR1 and CDR2 are SEHNR and FQNEAQ (reference sequence). CDR3 sequence reads: CASSQFSGANVLTF. Written as DNA, the CDR3 is TGTGCCAGCAGCCAATTTTCCGGGGCCAACGTCCTGACTTTC.

V gene TRBV7-8 combines with J gene TRBJ2-6, with D perhaps TRBD2 (5 bases). This CDR3 has 18 residues. V was clipped by 2 bases and J by 0 bases, with 14 bases between them. Germline V lookup: CDR1 SGHVS, CDR2 FQNEAQ. The CDR3 nucleotides are TGTGCCAGCAGCTTAAGGCGGGCTAGCCTCTCTGGGGCCAACGTCCTGACTTTC. This gives the protein CASSLRRASLSGANVLTF.